A single sample gave rise to the 18 T cell receptor beta chains below, sequenced in a study of Graves' ophthalmopathy and Graves' hyperthyroidism. Researchers took RNA transcripts and amplified TCR beta CDR3 regions from them. Second-round multiplex PCR followed a first-round RT-PCR using HTBI primers. TCRdb re-analysed the multiplex PCR reads in MiXCR, keeping a single row per CDR3 protein. The sample includes over a million distinct CDR3 sequences, about two fifths seen only once; the top ten take 11%. Sequenced input: peripheral blood or thyroid tissue (not recorded which). The receptors here all came from an adult man with Graves' hyperthyroidism.

This clonotype was recorded at least ten times. The chain combines TRBV12-3 or TRBV12-4 with TRBJ2-2, with unresolved D. CDR3 length: 14 residues. Trimming pared 5 bases from V and 3 bases from J, leaving 10 bases between. The CDR3 region has the DNA TGTGCCAGCAGTCCTTGGAAGGACACCGGGGAGCTGTTTTTT. Translation: CASSPWKDTGELFF.

This clonotype was recorded at least ten times. The genes are TRBV5-6 and TRBJ1-1; D unclear. The germline gives CDR1 SGHDT, CDR2 YYEEEE. There are 13 residues in the CDR3. The V gene lost 4 bases and the J gene lost 4 bases, with 11 bases spanning the gap. CDR3 nucleotides: TGTGCCAGCAGCATACCCTGGGCCACTGAAGCTTTCTTT. It encodes CASSIPWATEAFF.

The rearrangement joins TRBV28 to TRBJ1-4; no firm D call. Trimming removed 5 bases from V and 11 bases from J, with 18 bases in between. The CDR3 sequence is 14 residues long. Germline V gene data show CDR1 as MDHEN and CDR2 as SYDVKM. CDR3 in DNA: TGTGCCAGCAGTACGACGGACCTCCCCGGTAAACTGTTTTTT. Translation gives CASSTTDLPGKLFF.

In its sample, this clonotype was seen many times. The genes are TRBV20-1 and TRBJ1-5, with D perhaps TRBD1 (5 bases). The CDR3 sequence is 13 residues long. The germline CDR1 and CDR2 sequences are DFQATT and SNEGSKA (reference sequence). V was cut by 4 bases and J by 6 bases, with 13 bases left in between. CDR3 region: CSAIPQGGQPQHF. The CDR3 coding sequence is TGCAGTGCTATTCCCCAGGGCGGTCAGCCCCAGCATTTT.

Comment on this clonotype: Since no conserved phenylalanine or tryptophan closes the CDR3, a read error is the likely cause. This CDR3 reads CAAVDPTEWVETQYS. The CDR3 bases are TGTGCCGCCGTCGACCCCACAGAGTGGGTGGAGACCCAGTACTCC. This chain connects TRBV15 to TRBJ2-5; D not resolved. The CDR3 has 15 amino acids. Trimming removed 11 bases at V and 5 bases at J, with 24 bases between. The V gene's germline CDR1 is LNHNV and CDR2 YYDKDF (reference sequence).

This chain connects TRBV27 to TRBJ2-7; 7 bases match TRBD1. This CDR3 comprises 14 residues. Germline V CDR1 and CDR2: MNHEY, SMNVEV (reference sequence). V dropped 2 bases and J dropped 3; count of bases not matched to a gene: 4. CDR3 bases: TGTGCCAGCAGTTTAGGTCCAGGGGGCTACGAGCAGTACTTC. It translates to CASSLGPGGYEQYF.

In its sample, this clonotype was seen a few times. The chain has TRBV6-1 and TRBJ1-1, with D unresolved. The V end was cut by 0 bases, the J end by 1 base, with 6 bases between. Germline assignment: CDR1 MNHNS and CDR2 SASEGT. This CDR3 spans 14 amino acids. The CDR3 DNA reads as TGTGCCAGCAGTGAAGCGCCCGGGAACACTGAAGCTTTCTTT. Translation: CASSEAPGNTEAFF.

As for this clonotype: This may be a read error, as it is one base from a much larger clone. J is TRBJ2-5 and V is TRBV29-1; no clear D. V lost 7 bases and J lost 12, with 9 bases in between. The CDR3 spans 8 residues. Germline V lookup: CDR1 SQVTM, CDR2 ANQGSEA. CDR3 residues: CSALPEYF. For the CDR3, the DNA is TGCAGCGCCCTGCCTGAGTACTTC.

This clonotype was observed at least ten times. The CDR3 nucleotides read TGTGCCAGCATAGACAGCCGCCTCTATGGCTACACCTTC. Residues: CASIDSRLYGYTF. V and J are TRBV7-9 and TRBJ1-2, with D possibly TRBD1 on 5 matching bases. V was clipped by 7 bases and J by 4 bases, with 13 bases between them. The CDR3 spans 13 residues. Germline V lookup: CDR1 SEHNR, CDR2 FQNEAQ (reference sequence).

The chain uses TRBV3-1 and TRBJ2-7; tentative D call: TRBD2 (6 bases). Germline V gene data show CDR1 as LGHDT and CDR2 as YNNKEL (reference sequence). CDR3 length equals 15 residues. The germline V and J ends were trimmed by 10 bases and 6 bases, with 25 bases remaining between them. CDR3 sequence: CATNPRPGRTSEQYF. The DNA of the CDR3 is TGTGCCACCAACCCAAGGCCAGGGAGGACCTCCGAGCAGTACTTC.

The chain carries TRBV10-3 and TRBJ2-1, with 10 bases aligning to TRBD2. The V segment lost 3 bases and the J segment 10 bases; nucleotides outside the gene matches: 12. Germline V gene data show CDR1 as ENHRY and CDR2 as SYGVKD. CDR3 size: 16 residues. The CDR3 region is CAISDWGLAGVREQFF. The CDR3 DNA sequence: TGTGCCATCAGTGATTGGGGCCTAGCGGGAGTAAGAGAGCAGTTCTTC.

This clonotype was counted a few times. The chain combines TRBV7-9 with TRBJ1-6; perhaps TRBD1 as D (5 bases). The V end lost 5 bases, the J end lost 0 bases, and 14 bases lay between the germline ends. This CDR3 comprises 17 residues. Germline V gene data show CDR1 as SEHNR and CDR2 as FQNEAQ (reference sequence). The CDR3 DNA follows: TGTGCCAGCAGCCCAGGGCCCTCGAGCTCCTATAATTCACCCCTCCACTTT. Translating it yields CASSPGPSSSYNSPLHF.

J is TRBJ2-7 and V is TRBV7-6; D is perhaps TRBD1 (5 bases). This CDR3 comprises 15 residues. Trimming left V 6 bases short and J 2 bases short, with 17 bases between. Germline CDR1 SGHVS, CDR2 FNYEAQ. The chain's CDR3 is CASSYSISGTYEQYF. The CDR3, as DNA: TGTGCCAGCAGTTACTCGATTTCAGGGACCTACGAGCAGTACTTC.

The V and J genes are TRBV11-2 and TRBJ2-5; 7 bases fit TRBD2. There are 15 residues in the CDR3. J was trimmed by 1 base and V by 3 bases; bases with no gene match: 5. Per the germline V gene, CDR1 is SGHAT and CDR2 is FQNNGV. The CDR3 reads CASSFWLAVQETQYF. In DNA form, the CDR3 reads TGTGCCAGCAGCTTTTGGCTAGCGGTCCAAGAGACCCAGTACTTC.

A few counts support this clonotype. A read error may explain this, as a much larger clone is one base away. This chain joins TRBV2 and TRBJ1-3, with a tentative D call TRBD1 (5 bases). The CDR3 is 15 amino acids. CDR1 and CDR2 from the germline V gene are SNHLY and FYNNEI. Deletions cut 7 bases from V and 5 bases from J, with 18 bases between. The CDR3 here is CASIPQGRGRNTIYF. The CDR3 DNA is TGTGCCAGCATCCCCCAGGGACGGGGCAGAAACACCATATATTTT.

This clonotype was observed many times. V gene TRBV11-2 combines with J gene TRBJ1-1; the D is unclear. V lost 3 bases and J 0 bases, leaving 8 bases between the germline ends. CDR1 is SGHAT, CDR2 FQNNGV, per germline. The CDR3 extends over 14 amino acids. The CDR3 spells CASSFATVNTEAFF. CDR3 coding DNA: TGTGCCAGCAGCTTCGCCACAGTGAACACTGAAGCTTTCTTT.

The chain joins TRBV2 to TRBJ2-6, with D possibly TRBD2 on 5 matching bases. Germline CDR1 is SNHLY and CDR2 is FYNNEI. CDR3 length: 17 amino acids. V was shortened by 7 bases and J by 0 bases, with 16 bases between the two germline ends. This CDR3 reads CASIEGSSSSGANVLTF. The CDR3 DNA reads TGTGCCAGCATCGAGGGAAGCTCCTCCTCTGGGGCCAACGTCCTGACTTTC. The variable domain in full, completed from reference TRBV2 and TRBJ2-6, reads EPEVTQTPSHQVTQMGQEVILRCVPISNHLYFYWYRQILGQKVEFLVSFYNNEISEKSEIFDDQFSVERPDGSNFTLKIRSTKLEDSAMYFCASIEGSSSSGANVLTFGAGSRLTVL.

The chain combines TRBV5-6 with TRBJ2-5; no definite D call. Trimming left V 0 bases short and J 11 bases short, with 14 bases between. The germline V gene encodes CDR1 SGHDT and CDR2 YYEEEE. The CDR3 runs to 13 residues. The CDR3 here is CASSLVGLGEQYF. DNA for the CDR3: TGTGCCAGCAGCTTGGTAGGGTTGGGTGAGCAGTACTTC.